The source of this T cell receptor (beta chain) is a study of blood T cells in healthy people across ages. Whole-study findings and limits: There was a strong correlation between TCR beta diversity and naive T cell percentage.

CDR3 size: 12 residues. Per germline, CDR1 DFQATT and CDR2 SNEGSKA (reference sequence). V was clipped by 1 base and J by 11 bases, with 14 bases between them. Through a sample-barcoded 5' primer and a J-beta primer mix, a second PCR was run for roughly 6 to 12 cycles. TCRdb called the 5' RACE reads again in MiXCR, with one record for every CDR3 protein. The table records fewer than 800,000 distinct CDR3 sequences, around 49% of them present only once. A word on this clonotype: The antigen remains undetermined.

The TCR was taken from a woman aged 55 to 70 in good health. The rearrangement uses TRBV20-1 and TRBJ2-5; D not resolved. The sample comprised blood. CDR3 bases: TGCAGTGCTAGAGCTCAGTCGAATGAGCAGTACTTC. Translated, it gives CSARAQSNEQYF.